Below, 20 T cell receptor beta chains from the same sample are listed, as sequenced in a study of neurological immune-mediated disorders. Each CDR3 protein is one row after TCRdb ran MiXCR on the 5' RACE reads. The table has about 38,000 distinct CDR3 sequences, 7% to 8.5% seen once. The sample comprised CD4+ T cells from blood. The receptor set was obtained from a man aged 45 to 65 in good health.

Many counts were recorded for this clonotype. V gene TRBV5-1 combines with J gene TRBJ1-2, with 7 nucleotides matching TRBD1. Trimming at V came to 2 bases and at J to 3 bases, leaving 1 base not matched to a gene. Germline V gene lookup returns CDR1 SGHRS and CDR2 YFSETQ. This CDR3 region has 13 residues. CDR3 nucleotide sequence: TGCGCCAGCAGCTTCGGGACAGACTATGGCTACACCTTC. It is translated as CASSFGTDYGYTF. The variable domain in full, completed from reference TRBV5-1 and TRBJ1-2, reads KAGVTQTPRYLIKTRGQQVTLSCSPISGHRSVSWYQQTPGQGLQFLFEYFSETQRNKGNFPGRFSGRQFSNSRSEMNVSTLELGDSALYLCASSFGTDYGYTFGSGTRLTVV.

In this sample, this clonotype turned up many times. J is TRBJ2-6 and V is TRBV7-9; D is unclear. The V gene's germline CDR1 is SEHNR and CDR2 FQNEAQ (reference sequence). This CDR3 is built from 19 residues. Trimming removed 1 base from V and 2 bases from J, with 18 bases in between. DNA of the CDR3: TGTGCCAGCAGCTTAGGGTTCGGACGAGTAGGGACTGGGGCCAACGTCCTGACTTTC. This gives the protein CASSLGFGRVGTGANVLTF.

This clonotype was seen repeatedly, ten times or more. The chain recombines TRBV3-1 with TRBJ1-1; D is unclear. The CDR3 spans 13 residues. Germline CDR1 LGHDT, CDR2 YNNKEL (reference sequence). V gave up 5 bases and J gave up 10 bases, with 17 bases separating them. The CDR3 DNA is TGTGCCAGCAGCTTAAAGGCAGGCCTAGGAGCTTTCTTT. This gives the protein CASSLKAGLGAFF.

This clonotype was seen at least ten times. The genes are TRBV20-1 and TRBJ2-5; 7 bases map to TRBD2. Germline loops: CDR1 DFQATT, CDR2 SNEGSKA (reference sequence). CDR3 size: 15 residues. V lost 1 base, J lost 0 bases, and 5 bases stayed unmatched. In DNA form, the CDR3 reads TGCAGTGCTAGAGGTCGAGCGGGGCACCAAGAGACCCAGTACTTC. Its protein is CSARGRAGHQETQYF.

In its sample, this clonotype was seen many times. The chain couples TRBV7-3 to TRBJ2-5; D perhaps matches TRBD2 (5 bases). CDR3 length: 16 residues. Trimming stripped 4 bases from V and 3 bases from J, with 18 bases between. CDR1 and CDR2 (germline): SGHTA, FQGTGA. CDR3 loop: CASSSRPGLGKETQYF. CDR3 nucleotides: TGTGCCAGCAGCTCCCGCCCGGGATTAGGAAAAGAGACCCAGTACTTC.

As concerns this clonotype: The junction departs from the called germline gene at one end, perhaps through a read error. This chain joins TRBV27 and TRBJ2-2; D remains unclear. This CDR3 region has 14 residues. Germline loops: CDR1 MNHEY, CDR2 SMNVEV (reference sequence). The CDR3 protein is CAISLMANAGELFF. The CDR3 DNA follows: TGTGCCATCAGTCTGATGGCAAACGCCGGGGAGCTGTTTTTT.

This clonotype was detected ten times or more. V gene TRBV7-9 combines with J gene TRBJ1-1, with D maybe TRBD1 (6 bases). Per the germline V gene, CDR1 is SEHNR and CDR2 is FQNEAQ (reference sequence). The CDR3 contains 13 residues. V was clipped by 5 bases and J by 1 base, with 8 bases between them. This CDR3 is CASSQDRNTEAFF. The CDR3 bases are TGTGCCAGCAGCCAGGACAGGAACACTGAAGCTTTCTTT. Together with reference TRBV7-9 and TRBJ1-1, the CDR3 gives the full variable domain: DTGVSQNPRHKITKRGQNVTFRCDPISEHNRLYWYRQTLGQGPEFLTYFQNEAQLEKSRLLSDRFSAERPKGSFSTLEIQRTEQGDSAMYLCASSQDRNTEAFFGQGTRLTVV.

In its sample, this clonotype was seen many times. This chain connects TRBV20-1 to TRBJ2-2, with 8 nucleotides matching TRBD2. The germline CDR1 and CDR2 sequences are DFQATT and SNEGSKA (reference sequence). There are 16 residues in the CDR3. Unmatched junction bases numbered 9, after V lost 3 bases and J lost 3 bases. DNA for the CDR3: TGCAGTGCTAGTCCAGCGGGAGTTCCGTACACCGGGGAGCTGTTTTTT. Protein product: CSASPAGVPYTGELFF.

This clonotype was counted ten times or more. V and J are TRBV29-1 and TRBJ2-1; tentative D call: TRBD1 (5 bases). With 8 bases removed from V and 3 bases from J, the gap between germline ends came to 17 bases. CDR3 length: 14 residues. Looked up from germline, CDR1 is SQVTM and CDR2 is ANQGSEA. This chain's CDR3 is CSLIGASDYNEQFF. As DNA, the CDR3 is TGCAGCCTCATTGGGGCAAGCGACTACAATGAGCAGTTCTTC.

In its sample, this clonotype was seen many times. The chain joins TRBV5-6 to TRBJ2-3; 8 bases are shared with TRBD2. Germline V lookup: CDR1 SGHDT, CDR2 YYEEEE. The CDR3 runs 15 residues. With V trimmed by 4 bases and J by 2 bases, 6 bases remained unmatched. CDR3 in amino acids: CASSKLAVVTDTQYF. CDR3 nucleotide sequence: TGTGCCAGCAGCAAACTAGCGGTAGTCACAGATACGCAGTATTTT.

In its sample, this clonotype was seen many times. The rearrangement uses TRBV28 and TRBJ2-5; 7 bases align to TRBD1. This CDR3 comprises 15 residues. Per germline, CDR1 MDHEN and CDR2 SYDVKM. V was pared by 1 base and J by 4 bases, with 6 bases of the junction left unmatched. Written as DNA, the CDR3 is TGTGCCAGCAGTTTATACAGGGGAGTAAGAGAGACCCAGTACTTC. Translation: CASSLYRGVRETQYF.

This clonotype has ten or more counts. V usage is TRBV20-1 and J usage is TRBJ1-5, with a tentative D call TRBD1 (5 bases). Trimming removed 5 bases at V and 0 bases at J, with 17 bases between. CDR1 and CDR2 (germline): DFQATT, SNEGSKA (reference sequence). This CDR3 contains 16 residues. The CDR3 reads CSASQGGQDSNQPQHF. The CDR3 DNA sequence: TGCAGTGCTTCCCAGGGAGGGCAGGATAGCAATCAGCCCCAGCATTTT.

This clonotype was recorded many times. J is TRBJ2-2 and V is TRBV12-3 or TRBV12-4, with TRBD2 matching 7 bases. This CDR3 is 16 amino acids long. J gave up 4 bases and V 6 bases, and 11 bases lay outside the gene matches. The CDR3 region is CASRGLGREITGELFF. DNA of the CDR3: TGTGCCAGCAGGGGCCTCGGGCGGGAGATCACCGGGGAGCTGTTTTTT.

This clonotype was picked up many times. The chain has TRBV5-1 and TRBJ2-7; TRBD1 matches 8 bases. The CDR3 covers 15 residues. Per the germline V gene, CDR1 is SGHRS and CDR2 is YFSETQ. Unmatched junction bases numbered 7, after V lost 4 bases and J lost 1 base. CDR3 residues: CASSTDRVPSYEQYF. The DNA for the CDR3 is TGCGCCAGCAGCACGGACAGGGTTCCTTCCTACGAGCAGTACTTC.

This clonotype came up many times. The J gene is TRBJ2-4, the V gene TRBV6-5, with D possibly being TRBD1 or TRBD2 (5 bases each). The CDR3 runs 17 residues. Germline-derived CDR1 and CDR2 are MNHEY and SVGAGI. The V gene lost 0 bases and the J gene lost 0 bases, with 12 bases spanning the gap. CDR3 DNA: TGTGCCAGCAGTTACTCGAAACGGGACCTAGCCAAAAACATTCAGTACTTC. Its translation: CASSYSKRDLAKNIQYF.

This clonotype has ten or more counts. The chain joins TRBV6-1 to TRBJ2-5; either TRBD1 or TRBD2 may supply D (7 bases each). In germline, CDR1 is MNHNS, CDR2 SASEGT. The CDR3 sequence is 14 residues long. The V end lost 6 bases, the J end lost 4 bases, and 15 bases lay between the germline ends. The CDR3 protein is CASSLPRGGETQYF. The CDR3 nucleotides are TGTGCCAGCAGCCTACCCAGGGGGGGAGAGACCCAGTACTTC.

This clonotype was seen at least ten times. This chain connects TRBV7-2 to TRBJ2-5; possibly TRBD1 for D (5 bases). Trimming removed 5 bases at V and 7 bases at J, with 20 bases between. Germline-derived CDR1 and CDR2 are SGHTA and FQGNSA. This CDR3 comprises 15 residues. CDR3 region: CASSPPTGVTGTQYF. The CDR3 bases are TGTGCCAGCAGCCCACCCACAGGTGTTACGGGGACCCAGTACTTC.

The rearrangement links TRBV28 to TRBJ2-7, with 9 bases matching TRBD2. The trim removed 5 bases at V and 3 bases at J, leaving 8 bases unmatched. Germline CDR1 and CDR2: MDHEN and SYDVKM. CDR3 length: 15 residues. The CDR3 spells CASSLIAGVVYEQYF. CDR3 DNA sequence: TGTGCCAGCAGTCTTATAGCGGGAGTGGTCTACGAGCAGTACTTC. The full variable domain, completed using reference TRBV28 and TRBJ2-7, is DVKVTQSSRYLVKRTGEKVFLECVQDMDHENMFWYRQDPGLGLRLIYFSYDVKMKEKGDIPEGYSVSREKKERFSLILESASTNQTSMYLCASSLIAGVVYEQYFGPGTRLTVT.

This clonotype has a count of ten or more. The chain joins TRBV10-3 to TRBJ2-2; the D gene is possibly TRBD1 (6 bases). The germline V gene has CDR1 ENHRY and CDR2 SYGVKD. The CDR3 totals 17 residues. The V gene lost 3 bases and the J gene lost 5 bases, with 19 bases spanning the gap. CDR3 nucleotide sequence: TGTGCCATCAGTGAAAACCCCCCAGGGGTCGGAACCGGGGAGCTGTTTTTT. It is translated as CAISENPPGVGTGELFF.

There are many counts of this clonotype. This chain joins TRBV30 and TRBJ2-7; D not certain. Trimming removed 3 bases from V and 0 bases from J, with 15 bases in between. This CDR3 is built from 15 residues. Germline CDR1 reads GTSNPN; CDR2 reads SVGIG (reference sequence). The DNA of the CDR3 is TGTGCCTGGAGCGATCGGCGGCGGAGCTCCTACGAGCAGTACTTC. It translates to CAWSDRRRSSYEQYF.